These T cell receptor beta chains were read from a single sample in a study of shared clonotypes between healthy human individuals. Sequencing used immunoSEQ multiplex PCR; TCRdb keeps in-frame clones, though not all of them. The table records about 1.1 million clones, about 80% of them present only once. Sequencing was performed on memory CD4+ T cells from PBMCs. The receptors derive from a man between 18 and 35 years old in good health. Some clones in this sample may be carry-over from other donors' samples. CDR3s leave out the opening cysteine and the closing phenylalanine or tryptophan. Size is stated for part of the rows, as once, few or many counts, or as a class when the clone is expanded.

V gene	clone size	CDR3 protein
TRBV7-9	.	ASRSGLATTDTQY
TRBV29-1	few	SVGTVSNQPQH
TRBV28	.	ASSLWDRVLWQY
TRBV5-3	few	ARSLARTVNYGYT
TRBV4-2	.	ASSGRGGDTEAF
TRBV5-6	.	ASSLTRASGISEQF
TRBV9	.	ASSVDGAGLTDTQY
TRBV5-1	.	ASSSGTPSSYEQY
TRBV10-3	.	AISESGAGNTIY
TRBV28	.	ASSFLLPGANVLT
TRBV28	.	ASRDRTTPFYGYT
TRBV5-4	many	ASSLGPGGNEQF
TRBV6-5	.	ASSYQERGQGGYT
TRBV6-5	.	ASSRVSASYEQY